The clone carrying this TCR beta chain was observed many times. The antigen remains unidentified. These data come from a study of identical twins. V shed 4 bases and J shed 3 bases, with 15 bases lying between them. Germline V gives CDR1 SGHVS, CDR2 FQNEAQ. The CDR3 totals 15 residues. A single record per CDR3 protein comes from TCRdb applying MiXCR to the 5' RACE reads. The table lists hundreds of thousands of distinct CDR3 sequences, roughly an eighth of them singletons. Study-wide results and limits: Invariant MAIT and iNKT cells may have partly biased zero-insertion analyses.

These data were also filed under a second study, of yellow fever vaccine responses in identical twins.

The chain joins TRBV7-8 to TRBJ1-1; weak D call: TRBD1 (5 bases). Material: PBMCs. The source is a woman under 30 in good health. The CDR3 reads CASSSDKGRYTEAFF. In DNA, the CDR3 is TGTGCCAGCAGCTCAGACAAGGGGAGGTACACTGAAGCTTTCTTT.